These 24 T cell receptor beta chains were all obtained from the same sample, sequenced in a study of monozygotic twins with inflammatory bowel disease. Reprocessing the 5' RACE reads, TCRdb reports a single entry for every CDR3 protein and omits DNA. The table lists 150,000 to 200,000 distinct CDR3 sequences. The sequencing sample was made of blood. These receptors were collected from a human donor with ulcerative colitis or Crohn's disease, or a healthy co-twin of an affected twin (not recorded which).

The chain carries TRBV9 and TRBJ2-5; absent DNA, TCRdb's TRBD1 call cannot be checked. The CDR3 has 15 amino acids. Germline V gives CDR1 SGDLS, CDR2 YYNGEE. The CDR3 sequence is CASSVEGHPQETQYF. Looking up the rest from reference TRBV9 and TRBJ2-5 gives the full variable domain: DSGVTQTPKHLITATGQRVTLRCSPRSGDLSVYWYQQSLDQGLQFLIQYYNGEERAKGNILERFSAQQFPDLHSELNLSSLELGDSALYFCASSVEGHPQETQYFGPGTRLLVL.

The CDR3: CASSLSQGHNEQFF. The chain recombines TRBV5-5 with TRBJ2-1. Germline CDR1 and CDR2: SGHKS and YYEKEE (reference sequence). The CDR3 totals 14 residues.

V gene TRBV12-3 or TRBV12-4 combines with J gene TRBJ2-2. This CDR3 has 14 residues. The CDR3 sequence: CASSATPNTGELFF.

The V call is TRBV4-3, the J call TRBJ2-1. Germline-derived CDR1 and CDR2 are LGHNA and YSLEER. This CDR3 region has 14 residues. CDR3 region: CASSQEGSLDEQFF.

The V gene is TRBV7-6, the J gene TRBJ2-1; the TCRdb call, TRBD1, lacks DNA for checking. Per the germline V gene, CDR1 is SGHVS and CDR2 is FNYEAQ. The CDR3 loop spans 16 amino acids. The CDR3 sequence: CASSTRTGKNGNEQFF.

V and J are TRBV6-1 and TRBJ2-1; TCRdb calls TRBD1, which cannot be checked without DNA. CDR1 and CDR2 (germline): MNHNS, SASEGT. This CDR3 is built from 16 residues. The CDR3 is CASSRRTGDTYNEQFF.

The chain joins TRBV7-2 to TRBJ2-7; the TCRdb D gene call, TRBD1, has no DNA to confirm it. The CDR3 is made up of 13 amino acids. The germline V gene has CDR1 SGHTA and CDR2 FQGNSA. CDR3 protein: CASSSPDRGKQYF.

J is TRBJ2-3 and V is TRBV2; the D gene TCRdb calls, TRBD2, cannot be checked with no DNA. This CDR3 has 15 amino acids. Germline assignment: CDR1 SNHLY and CDR2 FYNNEI. CDR3 amino acids: CASKTSGSSADTQYF.

The chain recombines TRBV5-1 with TRBJ2-7; the TRBD2 assignment by TCRdb is unverifiable without DNA. Germline-derived CDR1 and CDR2 are SGHRS and YFSETQ. This CDR3 comprises 14 residues. CDR3 sequence: CASSIGSYRGEQYF.

The gene calls are TRBV28 and TRBJ2-4; the D call from TCRdb, TRBD1, cannot be confirmed without DNA. CDR1 is MDHEN and CDR2 is SYDVKM in the germline V gene. The CDR3 has 14 amino acids. This CDR3 reads CASIGQLAKNMQYF.

V is TRBV29-1 and J is TRBJ2-2; no DNA is available, so the TRBD1 call from TCRdb remains unchecked. From germline, CDR1 is SQVTM and CDR2 ANQGSEA. The CDR3 runs 14 residues. CDR3 in amino acids: CSVGRDPNTGELFF.

The V and J genes are TRBV29-1 and TRBJ2-3; TCRdb selects TRBD1, and the lack of DNA leaves this call unchecked. Germline CDR1 SQVTM, CDR2 ANQGSEA. The CDR3 is 14 amino acids. The CDR3: CSLRQGISTDTQYF.

The chain combines TRBV7-3 with TRBJ2-5; TCRdb lists TRBD1, though no DNA is available to test this call. The length of the CDR3 is 15 residues. Germline CDR1 is SGHTA and CDR2 is FQGTGA. The CDR3 loop reads CASSLNGGSQETQYF.

The chain recombines TRBV28 with TRBJ1-5. Germline V gives CDR1 MDHEN, CDR2 SYDVKM. This CDR3 comprises 12 residues. The CDR3 loop is CASMPPNQPQHF.

The chain has TRBV24-1 and TRBJ2-6; there is no DNA to check the TCRdb D call of TRBD1. CDR3 length: 17 amino acids. Germline CDR1 is KGHDR and CDR2 is SFDVKD. The CDR3 loop is CATSDGTGLSGANVLTF.

The chain links TRBV7-6 to TRBJ2-3; the TRBD2 assignment by TCRdb is unverifiable without DNA. The CDR3 is 16 residues long. Germline V gene lookup returns CDR1 SGHVS and CDR2 FNYEAQ. The CDR3 spells CASSLTAGPSTDTQYF.

This sequence joins TRBV28 and TRBJ2-7; TCRdb gives TRBD1 as the D gene, but with no DNA this cannot be confirmed. Germline loops: CDR1 MDHEN, CDR2 SYDVKM. This CDR3 contains 14 residues. CDR3 amino acids: CASSFRMGANEQYF.

This chain connects TRBV7-3 to TRBJ2-1; the TCRdb call, TRBD2, lacks DNA for checking. The CDR3 is 14 residues long. Germline V lookup: CDR1 SGHTA, CDR2 FQGTGA. The CDR3 spells CASSSGLAVNEQFF.

This chain joins TRBV18 and TRBJ2-7; TCRdb reports TRBD1, a call that lacks DNA to check it against. CDR1 is KGHSH and CDR2 is LQKENI in the germline V gene. This CDR3 has 19 residues. The CDR3 region is CASSPLGRGSGTRPYEQYF.

The rearrangement uses TRBV15 and TRBJ2-6; TCRdb proposes TRBD1, but this gene call is untestable without DNA. Germline CDR1 is LNHNV and CDR2 is YYDKDF (reference sequence). This CDR3 comprises 17 residues. CDR3 amino acids: CATSYGGGQSGANVLTF.

This sequence joins TRBV7-6 and TRBJ1-5; without DNA, the TCRdb call of TRBD1 cannot be checked. CDR3 length: 16 residues. Germline assignment: CDR1 SGHVS and CDR2 FNYEAQ. The CDR3 sequence is CASSLGLRQSNQPQHF.

The chain joins TRBV28 to TRBJ2-2; the D call of TRBD1 rests on TCRdb alone, since no DNA is present to check it. The CDR3 has 16 amino acids. Germline CDR1 reads MDHEN; CDR2 reads SYDVKM. CDR3 sequence: CASSSRFGFATGELFF. Full variable domain (missing parts from reference TRBV28 and TRBJ2-2): DVKVTQSSRYLVKRTGEKVFLECVQDMDHENMFWYRQDPGLGLRLIYFSYDVKMKEKGDIPEGYSVSREKKERFSLILESASTNQTSMYLCASSSRFGFATGELFFGEGSRLTVL.

The genes are TRBV24-1 and TRBJ2-1; TCRdb returns TRBD1, unconfirmable since there is no DNA. Germline V gives CDR1 KGHDR, CDR2 SFDVKD. This CDR3 is 16 amino acids long. CDR3 residues: CATSRVGSGWLNEQFF.

The CDR3 sequence: CASSYSYRGETQYF. The rearrangement uses TRBV6-5 and TRBJ2-5; TCRdb calls TRBD1, which cannot be checked without DNA. The CDR3 totals 14 residues. CDR1 is MNHEY and CDR2 is SVGAGI in the germline V gene.